This T cell receptor beta chain was retrieved from a study of CD4+ T cells in melanoma (dated by TCRdb to between 2022 and 2023). At the level of the whole study: Neoantigen-specific CD4+ T cells in human melanoma were what the study investigated. What the study reported, not specific to this receptor: Diverse differentiation states were reported to be shown by neoantigen-specific CD4+ T cells in melanoma. The report described a correlation between neoantigen-specific CD4+ T cells and the function of CD8+ T cells, macrophages and B cells.

Turning to this clone: It lacks a known antigen. The sample holds no much larger clone one base away, and base qualities are not on file.

The library relied on the immunoSEQ multiplex PCR assay. Held by TCRdb, this immuneACCESS table contains in-frame sequences only and omits some clones. Under half of the omission traces to an unresolved V gene where checked; the cause of the rest is unknown. The sample table shows around 100,000 clones, and around 92% are seen once. 3.3% of the sample belongs to the ten largest clones. Patients with melanoma were used as donors. CDR1 MNHEY and CDR2 SVGAGI were looked up in the germline V gene. There are 13 amino acids in the CDR3, from cysteine to phenylalanine inclusive. Only the CDR3 region is kept as DNA, spanning 39 bases read in frame from base 1. Trimming accounts for 9 bases at V and 2 bases at J, while the number of junction bases matched to no gene is 3.

The V gene is TRBV6-5 and the J gene is TRBJ1-5, with 8 middle bases fitting TRBD1. The clonotype was recovered from a human donor with melanoma. Material for sequencing was peripheral blood. The DNA sequence reads TGTGCCAGTAAACAGGGGGGCAATCAGCCCCAGCATTTT. Translated, it gives CASKQGGNQPQHF.